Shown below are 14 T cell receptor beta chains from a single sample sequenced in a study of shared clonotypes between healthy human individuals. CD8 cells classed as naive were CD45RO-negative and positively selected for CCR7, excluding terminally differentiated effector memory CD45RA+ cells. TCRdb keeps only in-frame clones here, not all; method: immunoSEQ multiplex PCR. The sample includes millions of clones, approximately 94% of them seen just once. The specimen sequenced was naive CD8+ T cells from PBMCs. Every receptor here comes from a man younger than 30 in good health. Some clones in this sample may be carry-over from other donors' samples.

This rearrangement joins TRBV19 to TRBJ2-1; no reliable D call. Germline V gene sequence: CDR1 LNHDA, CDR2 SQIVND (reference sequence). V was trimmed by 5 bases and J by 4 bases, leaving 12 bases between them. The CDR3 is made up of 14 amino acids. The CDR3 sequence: CASSPQDRYNEQFF. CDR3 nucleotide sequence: TGTGCCAGTAGTCCCCAGGACCGATACAATGAGCAGTTCTTC.

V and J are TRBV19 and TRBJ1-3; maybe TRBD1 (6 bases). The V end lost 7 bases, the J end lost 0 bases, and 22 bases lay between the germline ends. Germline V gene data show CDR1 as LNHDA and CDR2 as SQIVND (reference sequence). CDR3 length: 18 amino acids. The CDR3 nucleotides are TGTGCCAGTAACGAGGACAGCCGGACCCTGAGCTCTGGAAACACCATATATTTT. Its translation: CASNEDSRTLSSGNTIYF.

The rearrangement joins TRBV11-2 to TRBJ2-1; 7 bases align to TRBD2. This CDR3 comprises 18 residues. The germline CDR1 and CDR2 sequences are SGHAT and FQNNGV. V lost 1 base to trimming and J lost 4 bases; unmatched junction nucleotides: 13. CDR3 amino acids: CASSLGAGAALMYNEQFF. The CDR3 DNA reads TGTGCCAGCAGCTTAGGGGCGGGAGCGGCCCTAATGTACAATGAGCAGTTCTTC.

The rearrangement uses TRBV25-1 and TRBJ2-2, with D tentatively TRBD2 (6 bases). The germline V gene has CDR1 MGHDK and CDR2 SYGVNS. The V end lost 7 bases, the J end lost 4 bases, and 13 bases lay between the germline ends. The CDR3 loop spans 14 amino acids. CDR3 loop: CASTRAGGTGELFF. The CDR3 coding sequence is TGTGCCAGCACCCGAGCCGGGGGCACCGGGGAGCTGTTTTTT.

As DNA, the CDR3 is TGTGCCAGCAGCTCACCCACAGGGGAGGCCACAGATACGCAGTATTTT. It yields the protein CASSSPTGEATDTQYF. The chain couples TRBV11-3 to TRBJ2-3, with a tentative D call TRBD1 (7 bases). V was trimmed by 4 bases and J by 2 bases, leaving 16 bases between them. Germline loops: CDR1 SGHNT, CDR2 YENEEA. This CDR3 has 16 residues.

In DNA, the CDR3 is TGTGCCAGCAGTAGCGGACCTACCTACGAGCAGTACTTC. It codes for CASSSGPTYEQYF. The chain has TRBV9 and TRBJ2-7; the D gene is possibly TRBD2 (6 bases). In germline, CDR1 is SGDLS, CDR2 YYNGEE. V dropped 5 bases and J dropped 2 bases, with 11 bases sitting between them. The CDR3 is 13 amino acids. Supplemented by reference TRBV9 and TRBJ2-7, the full variable domain reads DSGVTQTPKHLITATGQRVTLRCSPRSGDLSVYWYQQSLDQGLQFLIQYYNGEERAKGNILERFSAQQFPDLHSELNLSSLELGDSALYFCASSSGPTYEQYFGPGTRLTVT.

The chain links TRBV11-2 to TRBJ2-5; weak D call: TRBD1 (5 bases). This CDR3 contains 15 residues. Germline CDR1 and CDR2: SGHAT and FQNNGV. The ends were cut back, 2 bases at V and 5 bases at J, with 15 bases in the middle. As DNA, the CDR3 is TGTGCCAGCAGCTTATTGACAGACCTCCGGGAGACCCAGTACTTC. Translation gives CASSLLTDLRETQYF.

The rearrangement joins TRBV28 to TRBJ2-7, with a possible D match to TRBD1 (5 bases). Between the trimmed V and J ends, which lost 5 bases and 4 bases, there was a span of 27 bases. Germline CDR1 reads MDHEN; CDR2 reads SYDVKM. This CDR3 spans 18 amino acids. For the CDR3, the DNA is TGTGCCAGCAGTCGTGATACCAGGGTCTCTCCAGCCACATACGAGCAGTACTTC. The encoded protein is CASSRDTRVSPATYEQYF.

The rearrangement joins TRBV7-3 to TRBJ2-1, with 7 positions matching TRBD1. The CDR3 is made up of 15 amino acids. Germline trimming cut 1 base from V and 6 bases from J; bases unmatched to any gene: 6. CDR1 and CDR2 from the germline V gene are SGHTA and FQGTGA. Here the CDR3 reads CASSLIRGQRNEQFF. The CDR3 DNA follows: TGTGCCAGCAGCTTAATAAGGGGACAGCGCAATGAGCAGTTCTTC.

Here the CDR3 DNA reads TGTGCCAGCAGCTTGTACAGGTCAGAGGAGACCCAGTACTTC. Amino acids: CASSLYRSEETQYF. The chain is built from TRBV5-4 and TRBJ2-5; tentative D call: TRBD1 (5 bases). The V end was cut by 1 base, the J end by 5 bases, with 12 bases between. The CDR3 loop spans 14 amino acids. Germline values: CDR1 SGHNT, CDR2 YYREEE (reference sequence). The complete variable domain, with remaining parts taken from reference TRBV5-4 and TRBJ2-5, reads ETGVTQSPTHLIKTRGQQVTLRCSSQSGHNTVSWYQQALGQGPQFIFQYYREEENGRGNFPPRFSGLQFPNYSSELNVNALELDDSALYLCASSLYRSEETQYFGPGTRLLVL.

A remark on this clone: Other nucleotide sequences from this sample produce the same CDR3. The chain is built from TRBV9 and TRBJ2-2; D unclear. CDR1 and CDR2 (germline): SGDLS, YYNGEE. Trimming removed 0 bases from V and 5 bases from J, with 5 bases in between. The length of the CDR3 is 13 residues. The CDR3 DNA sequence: TGTGCCAGCAGCGTAGCTTCTACCGGGGAGCTGTTTTTT. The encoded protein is CASSVASTGELFF. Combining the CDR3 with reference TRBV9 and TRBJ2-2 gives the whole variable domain DSGVTQTPKHLITATGQRVTLRCSPRSGDLSVYWYQQSLDQGLQFLIQYYNGEERAKGNILERFSAQQFPDLHSELNLSSLELGDSALYFCASSVASTGELFFGEGSRLTVL.

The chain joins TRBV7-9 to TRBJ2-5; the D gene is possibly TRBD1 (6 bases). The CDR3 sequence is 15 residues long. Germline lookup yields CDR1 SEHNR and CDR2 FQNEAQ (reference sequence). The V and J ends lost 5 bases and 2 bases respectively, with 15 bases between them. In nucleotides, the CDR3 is TGTGCCAGCAGCGCCTTAGGGGGACCTCAAGAGACCCAGTACTTC. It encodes CASSALGGPQETQYF.

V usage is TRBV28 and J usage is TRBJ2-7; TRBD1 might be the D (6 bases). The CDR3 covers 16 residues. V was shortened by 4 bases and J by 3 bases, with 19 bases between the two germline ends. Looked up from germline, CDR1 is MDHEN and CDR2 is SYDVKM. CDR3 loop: CASSSRPLQGIYEQYF. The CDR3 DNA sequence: TGTGCCAGCAGTTCCCGCCCCCTTCAGGGGATCTACGAGCAGTACTTC.

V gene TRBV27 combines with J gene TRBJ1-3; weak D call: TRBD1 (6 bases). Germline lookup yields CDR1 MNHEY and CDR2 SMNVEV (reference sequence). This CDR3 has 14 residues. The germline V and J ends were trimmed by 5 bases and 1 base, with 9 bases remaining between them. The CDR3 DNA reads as TGTGCCAGCAGTCCTACAGGGTCTGGAAACACCATATATTTT. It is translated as CASSPTGSGNTIYF.